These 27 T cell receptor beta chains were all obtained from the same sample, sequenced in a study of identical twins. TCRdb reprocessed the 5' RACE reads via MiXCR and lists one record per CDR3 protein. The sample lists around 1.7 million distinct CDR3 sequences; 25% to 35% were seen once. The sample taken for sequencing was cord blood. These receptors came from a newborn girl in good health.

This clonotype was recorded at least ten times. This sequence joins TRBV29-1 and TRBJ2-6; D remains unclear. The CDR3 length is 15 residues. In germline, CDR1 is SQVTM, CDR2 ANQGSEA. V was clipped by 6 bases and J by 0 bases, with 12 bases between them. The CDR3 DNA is TGCAGCGTCTCTTACCTTTCCTCTGGGGCCAACGTCCTGACTTTC. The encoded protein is CSVSYLSSGANVLTF. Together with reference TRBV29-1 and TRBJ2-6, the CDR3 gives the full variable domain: SAVISQKPSRDICQRGTSLTIQCQVDSQVTMMFWYRQQPGQSLTLIATANQGSEATYESGFVIDKFPISRPNLTFSTLTVSNMSPEDSSIYLCSVSYLSSGANVLTFGAGSRLTVL.

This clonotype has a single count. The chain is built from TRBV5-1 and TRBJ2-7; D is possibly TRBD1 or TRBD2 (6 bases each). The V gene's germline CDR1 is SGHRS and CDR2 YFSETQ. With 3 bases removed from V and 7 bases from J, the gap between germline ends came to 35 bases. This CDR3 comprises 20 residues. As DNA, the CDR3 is TGCGCCAGCAGCTCGCTACCCGGGGGCTCCGGGAGCAGCTCCTACAATGAGCAGTACTTC. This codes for CASSSLPGGSGSSSYNEQYF.

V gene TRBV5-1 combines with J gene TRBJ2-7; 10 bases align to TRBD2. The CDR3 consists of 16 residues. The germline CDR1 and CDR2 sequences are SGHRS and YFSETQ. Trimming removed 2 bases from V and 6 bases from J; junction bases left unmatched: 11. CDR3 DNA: TGCGCCAGCAGCTTCGAAGCGGGAGGGCGAGTTGGCGAGCAGTACTTC. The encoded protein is CASSFEAGGRVGEQYF.

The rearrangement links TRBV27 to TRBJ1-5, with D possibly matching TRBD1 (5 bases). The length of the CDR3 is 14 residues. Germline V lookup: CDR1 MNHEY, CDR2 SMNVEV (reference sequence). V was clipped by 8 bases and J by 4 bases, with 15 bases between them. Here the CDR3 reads CASSGSLWNQPQHF. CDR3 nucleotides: TGTGCCAGCTCAGGGTCCTTATGGAATCAGCCCCAGCATTTT.

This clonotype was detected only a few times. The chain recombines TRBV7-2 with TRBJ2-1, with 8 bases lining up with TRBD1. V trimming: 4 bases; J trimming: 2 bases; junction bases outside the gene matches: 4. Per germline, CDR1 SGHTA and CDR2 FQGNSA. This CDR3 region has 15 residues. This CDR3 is CASSSTGGTYNEQFF. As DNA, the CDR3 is TGTGCCAGCAGCTCCACAGGGGGTACCTACAATGAGCAGTTCTTC.

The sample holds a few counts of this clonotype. CDR3 coding DNA: TGTGCCAGCAGAGCACTAGCGGGAGGGCCCAATGAGCAGTTCTTC. Translation gives CASRALAGGPNEQFF. J is TRBJ2-1 and V is TRBV27; 13 nucleotides match TRBD2. Germline V gene lookup returns CDR1 MNHEY and CDR2 SMNVEV (reference sequence). V shed 6 bases, J shed 6 bases, and the junction held 5 bases outside the gene matches. This CDR3 has 15 amino acids.

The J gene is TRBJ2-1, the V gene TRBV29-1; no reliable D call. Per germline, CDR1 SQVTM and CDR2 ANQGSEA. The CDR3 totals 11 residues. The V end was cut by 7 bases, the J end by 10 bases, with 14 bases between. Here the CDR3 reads CSGRLALEQFF. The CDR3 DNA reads TGCAGCGGCCGGCTGGCGTTAGAGCAGTTCTTC.

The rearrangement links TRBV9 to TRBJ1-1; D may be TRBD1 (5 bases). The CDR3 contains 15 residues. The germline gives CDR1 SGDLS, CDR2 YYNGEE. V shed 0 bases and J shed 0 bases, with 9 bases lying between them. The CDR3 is CASSVGGNLNTEAFF. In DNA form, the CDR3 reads TGTGCCAGCAGCGTAGGGGGCAACCTGAACACTGAAGCTTTCTTT.

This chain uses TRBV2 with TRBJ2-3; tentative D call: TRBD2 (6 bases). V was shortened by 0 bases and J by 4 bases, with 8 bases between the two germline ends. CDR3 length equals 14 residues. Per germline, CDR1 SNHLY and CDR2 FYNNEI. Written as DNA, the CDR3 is TGTGCCAGCAGTGAAGCGTGGGGGGCAGATACGCAGTATTTT. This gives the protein CASSEAWGADTQYF.

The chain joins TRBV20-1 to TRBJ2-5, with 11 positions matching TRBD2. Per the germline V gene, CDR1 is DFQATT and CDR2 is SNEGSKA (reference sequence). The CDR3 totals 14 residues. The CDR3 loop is CSAGWLAGGETQYF. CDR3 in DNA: TGCAGCGCTGGGTGGCTAGCGGGAGGCGAGACCCAGTACTTC.

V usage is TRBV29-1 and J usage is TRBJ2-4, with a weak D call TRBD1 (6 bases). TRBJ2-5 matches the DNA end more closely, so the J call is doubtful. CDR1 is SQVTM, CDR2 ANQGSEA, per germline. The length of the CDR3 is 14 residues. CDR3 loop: CSVTKTGFQETQYF. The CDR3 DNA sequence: TGCAGCGTTACCAAAACAGGGTTCCAAGAGACCCAGTACTTC.

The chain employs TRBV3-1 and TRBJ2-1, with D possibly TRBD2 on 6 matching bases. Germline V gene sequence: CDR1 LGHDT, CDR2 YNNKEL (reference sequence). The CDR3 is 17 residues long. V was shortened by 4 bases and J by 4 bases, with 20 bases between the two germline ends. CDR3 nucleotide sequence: TGTGCCAGCAGCCTCCCGGGACTGCGAAGGGCTTACAATGAGCAGTTCTTC. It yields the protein CASSLPGLRRAYNEQFF.

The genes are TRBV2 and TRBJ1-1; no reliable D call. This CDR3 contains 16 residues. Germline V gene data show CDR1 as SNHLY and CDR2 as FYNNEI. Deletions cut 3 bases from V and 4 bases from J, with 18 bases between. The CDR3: CASSEATGIRRTEAFF. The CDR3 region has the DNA TGTGCCAGCAGTGAGGCGACCGGGATCCGCCGCACTGAAGCTTTCTTT.

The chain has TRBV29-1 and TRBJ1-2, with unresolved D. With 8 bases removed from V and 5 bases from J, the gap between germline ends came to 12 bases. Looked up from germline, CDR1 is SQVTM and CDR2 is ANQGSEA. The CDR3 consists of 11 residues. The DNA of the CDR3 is TGCAGCTTCCGGGCCCAATATGGCTACACCTTC. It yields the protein CSFRAQYGYTF.

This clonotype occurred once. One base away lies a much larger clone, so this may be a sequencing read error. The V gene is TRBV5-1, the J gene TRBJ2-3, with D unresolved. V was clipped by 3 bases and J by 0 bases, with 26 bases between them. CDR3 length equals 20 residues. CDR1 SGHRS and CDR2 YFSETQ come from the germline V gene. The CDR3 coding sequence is TGCGCCAGCAGCTCGGCCGAGTTTCTTGGGTTGGCGACTAGCACAGATACGCAGTATTTT. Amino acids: CASSSAEFLGLATSTDTQYF. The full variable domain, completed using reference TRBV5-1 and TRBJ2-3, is KAGVTQTPRYLIKTRGQQVTLSCSPISGHRSVSWYQQTPGQGLQFLFEYFSETQRNKGNFPGRFSGRQFSNSRSEMNVSTLELGDSALYLCASSSAEFLGLATSTDTQYFGPGTRLTVL.

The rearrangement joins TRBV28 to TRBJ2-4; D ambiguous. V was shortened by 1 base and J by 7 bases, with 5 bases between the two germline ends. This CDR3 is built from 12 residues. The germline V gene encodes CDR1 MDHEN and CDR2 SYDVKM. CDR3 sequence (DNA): TGTGCCAGCAGTTTATTTAGGAACATTCAGTACTTC. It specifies CASSLFRNIQYF.

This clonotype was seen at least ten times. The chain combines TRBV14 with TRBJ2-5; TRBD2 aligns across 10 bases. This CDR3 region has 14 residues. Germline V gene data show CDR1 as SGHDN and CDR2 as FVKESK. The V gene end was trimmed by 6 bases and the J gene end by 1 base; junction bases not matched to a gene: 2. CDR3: CASSRTSGQETQYF. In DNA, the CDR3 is TGTGCCAGCAGTCGGACTAGCGGCCAAGAGACCCAGTACTTC.

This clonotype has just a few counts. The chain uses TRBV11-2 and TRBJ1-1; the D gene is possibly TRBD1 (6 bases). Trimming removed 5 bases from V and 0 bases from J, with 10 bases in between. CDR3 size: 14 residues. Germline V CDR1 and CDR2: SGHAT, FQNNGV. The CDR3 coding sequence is TGTGCCAGCAGCATGGGACAAATGAACACTGAAGCTTTCTTT. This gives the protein CASSMGQMNTEAFF.

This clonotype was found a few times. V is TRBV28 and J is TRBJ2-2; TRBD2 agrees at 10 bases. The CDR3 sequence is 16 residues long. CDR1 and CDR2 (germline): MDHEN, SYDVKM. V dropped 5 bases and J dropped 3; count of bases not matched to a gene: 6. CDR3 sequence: CASSGASGSDTGELFF. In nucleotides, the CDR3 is TGTGCCAGCAGTGGGGCTAGCGGGAGCGACACCGGGGAGCTGTTTTTT.

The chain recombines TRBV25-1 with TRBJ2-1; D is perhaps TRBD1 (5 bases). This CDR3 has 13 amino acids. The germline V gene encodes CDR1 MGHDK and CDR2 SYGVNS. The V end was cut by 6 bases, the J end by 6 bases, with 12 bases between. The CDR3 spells CASRQEIFNEQFF. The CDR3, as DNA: TGTGCCAGCAGACAGGAGATCTTCAATGAGCAGTTCTTC.

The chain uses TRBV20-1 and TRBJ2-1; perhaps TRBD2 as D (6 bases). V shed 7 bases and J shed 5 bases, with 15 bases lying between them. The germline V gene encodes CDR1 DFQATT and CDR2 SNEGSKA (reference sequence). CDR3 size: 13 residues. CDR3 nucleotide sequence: TGCAGTGTATTGGTAGCGGAGGACAATGAGCAGTTCTTC. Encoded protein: CSVLVAEDNEQFF.

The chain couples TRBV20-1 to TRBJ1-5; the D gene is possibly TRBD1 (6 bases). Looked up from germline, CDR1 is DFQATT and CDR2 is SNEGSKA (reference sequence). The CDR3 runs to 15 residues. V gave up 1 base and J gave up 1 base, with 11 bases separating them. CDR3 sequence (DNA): TGCAGTGCTAGAGCACAGGGAGGGAGCAATCAGCCCCAGCATTTT. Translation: CSARAQGGSNQPQHF.

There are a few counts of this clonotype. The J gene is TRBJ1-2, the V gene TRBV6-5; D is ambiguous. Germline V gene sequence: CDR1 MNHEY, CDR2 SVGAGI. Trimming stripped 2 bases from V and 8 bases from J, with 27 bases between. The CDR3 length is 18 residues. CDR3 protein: CASSYRSPEKFPFGGYTF. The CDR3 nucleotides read TGTGCCAGCAGTTACAGGTCGCCAGAGAAGTTCCCTTTTGGAGGCTACACCTTC.

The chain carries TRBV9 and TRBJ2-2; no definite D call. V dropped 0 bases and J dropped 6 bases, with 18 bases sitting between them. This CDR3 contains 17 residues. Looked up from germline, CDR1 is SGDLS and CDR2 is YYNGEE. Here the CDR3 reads CASSVALKFPAPGELFF. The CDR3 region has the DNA TGTGCCAGCAGCGTAGCTTTAAAATTCCCAGCACCCGGGGAGCTGTTTTTT.

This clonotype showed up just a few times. CDR3 region: CASSDTSFYGYTF. CDR3 in DNA: TGTGCCAGCAGTGATACGTCCTTCTATGGCTACACCTTC. The V gene is TRBV2, the J gene TRBJ1-2; D gene unclear. Germline V gene sequence: CDR1 SNHLY, CDR2 FYNNEI. The CDR3 runs 13 residues. V lost 3 bases, J lost 4 bases, and 9 bases lay in between.

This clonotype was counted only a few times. The CDR3 DNA is TGTGCCAGCACCACGCCGGGACCCCCATTGGAAGCTTTCTTT. Translated, it gives CASTTPGPPLEAFF. This chain connects TRBV25-1 to TRBJ1-1, with D possibly TRBD1 on 5 matching bases. The germline V and J ends were trimmed by 7 bases and 8 bases, with 20 bases remaining between them. Germline V gene sequence: CDR1 MGHDK, CDR2 SYGVNS. The CDR3 is 14 amino acids.

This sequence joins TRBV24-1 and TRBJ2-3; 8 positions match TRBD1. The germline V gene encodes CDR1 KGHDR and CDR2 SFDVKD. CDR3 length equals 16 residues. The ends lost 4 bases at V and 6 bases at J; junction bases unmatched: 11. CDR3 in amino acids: CATSDYRQGMTDTQYF. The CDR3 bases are TGTGCCACCAGTGACTACCGACAGGGGATGACGGATACGCAGTATTTT.